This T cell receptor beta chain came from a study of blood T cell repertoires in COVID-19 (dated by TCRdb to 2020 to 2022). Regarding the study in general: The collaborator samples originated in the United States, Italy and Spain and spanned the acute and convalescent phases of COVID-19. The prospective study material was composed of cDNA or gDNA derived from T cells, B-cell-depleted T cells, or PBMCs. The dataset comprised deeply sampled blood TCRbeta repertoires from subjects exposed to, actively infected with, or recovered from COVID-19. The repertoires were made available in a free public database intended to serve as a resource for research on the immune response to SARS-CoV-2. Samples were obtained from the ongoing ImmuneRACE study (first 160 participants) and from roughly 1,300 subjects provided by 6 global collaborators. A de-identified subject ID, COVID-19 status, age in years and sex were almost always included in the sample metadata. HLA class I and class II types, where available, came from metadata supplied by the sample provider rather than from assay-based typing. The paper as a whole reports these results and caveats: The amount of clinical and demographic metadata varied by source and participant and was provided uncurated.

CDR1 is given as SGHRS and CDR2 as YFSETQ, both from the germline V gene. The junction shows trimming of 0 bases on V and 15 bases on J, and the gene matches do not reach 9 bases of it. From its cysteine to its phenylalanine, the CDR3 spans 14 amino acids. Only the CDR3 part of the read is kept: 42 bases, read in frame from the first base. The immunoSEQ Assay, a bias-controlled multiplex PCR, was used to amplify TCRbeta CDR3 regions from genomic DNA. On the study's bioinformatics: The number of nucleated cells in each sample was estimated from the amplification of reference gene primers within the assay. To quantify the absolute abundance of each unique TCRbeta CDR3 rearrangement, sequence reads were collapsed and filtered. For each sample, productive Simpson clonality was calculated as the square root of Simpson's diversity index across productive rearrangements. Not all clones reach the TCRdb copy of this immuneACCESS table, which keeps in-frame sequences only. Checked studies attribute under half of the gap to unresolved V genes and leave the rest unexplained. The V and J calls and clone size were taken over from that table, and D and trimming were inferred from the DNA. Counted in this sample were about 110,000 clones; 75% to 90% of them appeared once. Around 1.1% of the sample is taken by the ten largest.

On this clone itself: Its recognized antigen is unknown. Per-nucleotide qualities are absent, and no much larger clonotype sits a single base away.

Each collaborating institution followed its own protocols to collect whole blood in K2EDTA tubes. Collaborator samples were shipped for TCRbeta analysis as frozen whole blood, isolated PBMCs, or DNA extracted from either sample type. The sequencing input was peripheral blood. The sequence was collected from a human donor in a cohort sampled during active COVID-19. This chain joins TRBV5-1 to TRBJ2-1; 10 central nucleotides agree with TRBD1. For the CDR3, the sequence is CASSLVGGTGVSFF. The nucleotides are TGCGCCAGCAGCTTGGTAGGCGGGACAGGGGTTTCGTTCTTC.